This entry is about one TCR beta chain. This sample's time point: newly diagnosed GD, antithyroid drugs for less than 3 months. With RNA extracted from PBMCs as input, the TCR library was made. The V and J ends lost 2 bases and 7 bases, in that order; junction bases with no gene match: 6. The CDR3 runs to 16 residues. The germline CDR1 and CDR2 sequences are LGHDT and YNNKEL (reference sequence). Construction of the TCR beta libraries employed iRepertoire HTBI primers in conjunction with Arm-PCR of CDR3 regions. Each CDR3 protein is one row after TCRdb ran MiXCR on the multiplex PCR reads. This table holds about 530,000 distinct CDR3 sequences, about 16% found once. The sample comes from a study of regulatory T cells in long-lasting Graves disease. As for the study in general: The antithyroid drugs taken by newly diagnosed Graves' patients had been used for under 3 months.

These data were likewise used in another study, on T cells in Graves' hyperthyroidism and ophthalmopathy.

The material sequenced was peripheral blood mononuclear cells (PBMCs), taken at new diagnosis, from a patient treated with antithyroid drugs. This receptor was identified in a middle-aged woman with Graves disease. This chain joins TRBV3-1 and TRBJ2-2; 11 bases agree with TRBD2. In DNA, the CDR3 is TGTGCCAGCAGCCAACCAACTAGCGGGGGAATCGGGGAGCTGTTTTTT. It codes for CASSQPTSGGIGELFF.